The 6 T cell receptor beta chains reported below all come from one sample, sequenced in a study of neurological immune-mediated disorders. TCRdb redid the calling of the 5' RACE reads with MiXCR, one entry per CDR3 protein. In the table there are about 51,000 distinct CDR3 sequences, roughly 17% of which are singletons. Material for sequencing was PBMCs. These receptors all stem from a man aged 55 to 70 in good health.

This clonotype was seen at least ten times. CDR3 amino acids: CSARTSGSGETQYF. In DNA form, the CDR3 reads TGCAGTGCTAGGACTAGCGGGAGCGGGGAGACCCAGTACTTC. The chain has TRBV20-1 and TRBJ2-5; 12 bases fit TRBD2. CDR3 length: 14 amino acids. J lost 5 bases, V lost 3 bases, and 4 bases had no gene match. Germline-derived CDR1 and CDR2 are DFQATT and SNEGSKA (reference sequence).

This clonotype was counted at least ten times. The rearrangement joins TRBV6-2 or TRBV6-3 to TRBJ2-3, with 15 bases aligning to TRBD2. The CDR3 extends over 16 amino acids. Germline loops: CDR1 MNHEY, CDR2 SVGEGT. V lost 8 bases, J lost 5 bases, and 8 bases stayed unmatched. The CDR3 protein is CASRTSGRGLKDTQYF. Written as DNA, the CDR3 is TGTGCCAGCCGGACTAGCGGGAGGGGCCTGAAAGATACGCAGTATTTT.

This clonotype showed up many times. The V and J genes are TRBV15 and TRBJ2-5; no reliable D call. CDR1 LNHNV and CDR2 YYDKDF come from the germline V gene (reference sequence). The V end was cut by 4 bases, the J end by 1 base, with 13 bases between. The CDR3 extends over 15 amino acids. As DNA, the CDR3 is TGTGCCACCAGCACCTCTACCCACAGCCAAGAGACCCAGTACTTC. It yields the protein CATSTSTHSQETQYF. Full variable domain (remainder filled in from reference TRBV15 and TRBJ2-5): DAMVIQNPRYQVTQFGKPVTLSCSQTLNHNVMYWYQQKSSQAPKLLFHYYDKDFNNEADTPDNFQSRRPNTSFCFLDIRSPGLGDTAMYLCATSTSTHSQETQYFGPGTRLLVL.

The rearrangement joins TRBV18 to TRBJ2-2; TRBD1 agrees at 7 bases. CDR3 length: 16 residues. J lost 4 bases, V lost 2 bases, and 7 bases had no gene match. Germline CDR1 reads KGHSH; CDR2 reads LQKENI. The CDR3 here is CASSPSIQGITGELFF. The CDR3 region has the DNA TGTGCCAGCTCACCATCAATACAGGGGATCACCGGGGAGCTGTTTTTT.

This clonotype was seen a handful of times. The chain carries TRBV7-2 and TRBJ1-1; 7 bases align to TRBD1. The CDR3 totals 15 residues. V shed 1 base, J shed 4 bases, and the junction held 6 bases outside the gene matches. CDR1 SGHTA and CDR2 FQGNSA come from the germline V gene. CDR3 coding DNA: TGTGCCAGCAGCTTAGGTAGGGGGCGCGGCACTGAAGCTTTCTTT. As protein: CASSLGRGRGTEAFF.

The sample holds many counts of this clonotype. CDR3 bases: TGCGCCAGCAGATTAGCGGGAACACTGGATACGCAGTATTTT. It is translated as CASRLAGTLDTQYF. V is TRBV5-1 and J is TRBJ2-3; 8 bases fit TRBD2. Germline CDR1 and CDR2: SGHRS and YFSETQ. Germline trimming cut 5 bases from V and 6 bases from J; bases unmatched to any gene: 8. The CDR3 extends over 14 amino acids.